The rows below give T cell receptor beta chains drawn from one sample of a study of cytomegalovirus exposure and HLA in healthy donors. The assay was immunoSEQ multiplex PCR, and TCRdb's table has in-frame clones only and misses some. The table has 200,000 to 250,000 clones, roughly 88% seen once. What was sequenced was PBMCs. The source of these receptors is a boy between 2 and 10 years old in good health and CMV-seronegative. Both conserved end residues are part of each CDR3. Fields, in order: J gene, V gene, D gene, clone size, CDR3 DNA, CDR3 protein. A D gene is named only where the DNA matches it firmly. Clone size is shown for a subset of rows, as once, few, many or a class of expanded clone.

J gene: TRBJ1-5
V gene: TRBV4-1
D gene: -
clone size: few
CDR3 DNA: TGCGCCAGCAGCGAAGGACGCACAGGGCCCCAGCATTTT
CDR3 protein: CASSEGRTGPQHF

J gene: TRBJ2-3
V gene: TRBV9
D gene: -
clone size: -
CDR3 DNA: TGTGCCAGCAGCGTAGCCGACTCGGATACGCAGTATTTT
CDR3 protein: CASSVADSDTQYF

J gene: TRBJ2-1
V gene: TRBV4-1
D gene: TRBD2
clone size: -
CDR3 DNA: TGCGCCAGCAGCCAACGACTAGCGGAGTACAATGAGCAGTTCTTC
CDR3 protein: CASSQRLAEYNEQFF

J gene: TRBJ1-6
V gene: TRBV27
D gene: -
clone size: -
CDR3 DNA: TGTGCCAGCAGGGAGGGCCTTCTTCGCGATAATTCACCCCTCCACTTT
CDR3 protein: CASREGLLRDNSPLHF

J gene: TRBJ1-2
V gene: TRBV19
D gene: TRBD1
clone size: -
CDR3 DNA: TGTGCCAGTAGTATTAAGACAGGGATCTATGGCTACACCTTC
CDR3 protein: CASSIKTGIYGYTF

J gene: TRBJ2-3
V gene: TRBV27
D gene: TRBD2
clone size: -
CDR3 DNA: TGTGCCACCTCCCGGCGGGAGAGTACTAGCACAGATACGCAGTATTTT
CDR3 protein: CATSRRESTSTDTQYF

J gene: TRBJ1-4
V gene: TRBV29-1
D gene: -
clone size: -
CDR3 DNA: TGCAGCGCTCTCCTTAGGGGCTGGGGTGAAAAACTGTTTTTT
CDR3 protein: CSALLRGWGEKLFF

J gene: TRBJ1-5
V gene: TRBV2
D gene: -
clone size: -
CDR3 DNA: TGTGCCAGCAGGGGTGAAGCAGGGGTGAGTCAGCCCCAGCATTTT
CDR3 protein: CASRGEAGVSQPQHF

J gene: TRBJ2-3
V gene: TRBV7-6
D gene: -
clone size: -
CDR3 DNA: TGTGCCAGCAGGCTAGCCGGGAGCACAGATACGCAGTATTTT
CDR3 protein: CASRLAGSTDTQYF

J gene: TRBJ2-7
V gene: TRBV7-2
D gene: TRBD2
clone size: -
CDR3 DNA: TGTGCCAGCAGCGCCCATATAGCGGGGAGGTTCTACGAGCAGTACTTC
CDR3 protein: CASSAHIAGRFYEQYF

J gene: TRBJ2-5
V gene: TRBV30
D gene: -
clone size: -
CDR3 DNA: TGTGCCTGGAGTATAGGTGTCACCGGAGTCGGGGAGACCCAGTACTTC
CDR3 protein: CAWSIGVTGVGETQYF

J gene: TRBJ2-7
V gene: TRBV2
D gene: -
clone size: -
CDR3 DNA: TGTGCCAGCAGTGTAGAGGGCAGGTACGAGCAGTACTTC
CDR3 protein: CASSVEGRYEQYF

J gene: TRBJ2-4
V gene: TRBV30
D gene: -
clone size: -
CDR3 DNA: TGTGCCTGGAGTCGAGCCGGGATCAAAAACATTCAGTACTTC
CDR3 protein: CAWSRAGIKNIQYF

J gene: TRBJ2-5
V gene: TRBV27
D gene: TRBD1
clone size: once
CDR3 DNA: TGTGCCAGCAGGGGACAGGGGGCCGTGGAGACCCAGTACTTC
CDR3 protein: CASRGQGAVETQYF

J gene: TRBJ2-2
V gene: TRBV30
D gene: -
clone size: few
CDR3 DNA: TGTGCCTGGAGTGTGAGGAACACCGGGGAGCTGTTTTTT
CDR3 protein: CAWSVRNTGELFF

J gene: TRBJ1-2
V gene: TRBV30
D gene: -
clone size: once
CDR3 DNA: TGTGCCTGGAGTAACCTTCGGACTGCGAACTATGGCTACACCTTC
CDR3 protein: CAWSNLRTANYGYTF

J gene: TRBJ1-5
V gene: TRBV19
D gene: TRBD1
clone size: -
CDR3 DNA: TGTGCCAGTAGTATTGGGACAGGAGCGGTTCAGCCCCAGCATTTT
CDR3 protein: CASSIGTGAVQPQHF

J gene: TRBJ2-5
V gene: TRBV6-5
D gene: TRBD1
clone size: -
CDR3 DNA: TGTGCCAGCACCCCCCAAACAGGGGGCCGGAAGACCCAGTACTTC
CDR3 protein: CASTPQTGGRKTQYF

J gene: TRBJ2-1
V gene: TRBV7-2
D gene: -
clone size: once
CDR3 DNA: TGTGCCAGCAGCTTAATAGCGGCCTCCTACAATGAGCAGTTCTTC
CDR3 protein: CASSLIAASYNEQFF

J gene: TRBJ1-2
V gene: TRBV6-1
D gene: -
clone size: once
CDR3 DNA: TGTGCCAGCAGTGAAGCGCTGCAGGGTGGCTACACCTTC
CDR3 protein: CASSEALQGGYTF

J gene: TRBJ2-1
V gene: TRBV5-1
D gene: TRBD1
clone size: -
CDR3 DNA: TGCGCCAGCAGCTGGACAGGGGACAATGAGCAGTTCTTC
CDR3 protein: CASSWTGDNEQFF

J gene: TRBJ1-1
V gene: TRBV27
D gene: -
clone size: -
CDR3 DNA: TGTGCCAGCAGTATACAGGGTGAGGGGACTGAAGCTTTCTTT
CDR3 protein: CASSIQGEGTEAFF

J gene: TRBJ1-2
V gene: TRBV20-1
D gene: -
clone size: -
CDR3 DNA: TGCAGTGCTAGAATGGGCAGTGGCTACACCTTC
CDR3 protein: CSARMGSGYTF

J gene: TRBJ2-7
V gene: TRBV30
D gene: TRBD2
clone size: -
CDR3 DNA: TGTGCCTGGAGCGCTCATAGCGGGACCCTCTACGAGCAGTACTTC
CDR3 protein: CAWSAHSGTLYEQYF

J gene: TRBJ1-2
V gene: TRBV7-9
D gene: -
clone size: once
CDR3 DNA: TGTGCCAGCAGCTCTGGATTAGAGTGGAGTCTCTATGGCTACACCTTC
CDR3 protein: CASSSGLEWSLYGYTF

J gene: TRBJ2-7
V gene: TRBV30
D gene: TRBD1
clone size: -
CDR3 DNA: TGTGCCTGGAGTGCGGGACAGGGGGTAAACGAGCAGTACTTC
CDR3 protein: CAWSAGQGVNEQYF

J gene: TRBJ2-7
V gene: TRBV30
D gene: -
clone size: -
CDR3 DNA: TGTGCCTGGAGCGCACAGGGTTCCCACGAGCAGTACTTC
CDR3 protein: CAWSAQGSHEQYF

J gene: TRBJ2-1
V gene: TRBV6-5
D gene: TRBD2
clone size: -
CDR3 DNA: TGTGCCAGCAGTCCGGCCCAGCGGGAGAATGAGCAGTTCTTC
CDR3 protein: CASSPAQRENEQFF

J gene: TRBJ1-3
V gene: TRBV6-1
D gene: -
clone size: -
CDR3 DNA: TGTGCCAGCAGCACGGACAGCCTCTCTGGAAACACCATATATTTT
CDR3 protein: CASSTDSLSGNTIYF

J gene: TRBJ1-3
V gene: TRBV19
D gene: TRBD1
clone size: -
CDR3 DNA: TGTGCCAGTAGTCCGACTACAGGGGGAGTAGGAAACACCATATATTTT
CDR3 protein: CASSPTTGGVGNTIYF

J gene: TRBJ2-3
V gene: TRBV4-1
D gene: TRBD1
clone size: -
CDR3 DNA: TGCGCCAGCAGCCTACCGGGACAGGGGGGAAAACTTAGCACAGATACGCAGTATTTT
CDR3 protein: CASSLPGQGGKLSTDTQYF

J gene: TRBJ1-2
V gene: TRBV30
D gene: -
clone size: once
CDR3 DNA: TGTGCCTGGAGGATAGGAGGTGGCTACACCTTC
CDR3 protein: CAWRIGGGYTF

J gene: TRBJ2-2
V gene: TRBV6-5
D gene: TRBD1
clone size: -
CDR3 DNA: TGTGCCAGCAGTTACTCTAACAGGGGATACACCGGGGAGCTGTTTTTT
CDR3 protein: CASSYSNRGYTGELFF

J gene: TRBJ2-3
V gene: TRBV6-6
D gene: TRBD2
clone size: -
CDR3 DNA: TGTGCCAGCAGTTACGGCGGGAGGGGAGATACGCAGTATTTT
CDR3 protein: CASSYGGRGDTQYF

J gene: TRBJ2-3
V gene: TRBV6-5
D gene: -
clone size: -
CDR3 DNA: TGTGCCAGCAGTACCACCTACCTAGATACGCAGTATTTT
CDR3 protein: CASSTTYLDTQYF

J gene: TRBJ2-2
V gene: TRBV4-1
D gene: TRBD2
clone size: -
CDR3 DNA: TGCGCCAGCAGCCTACAGGGACTAGCGGGAATTGGCACCGGGGAGCTGTTTTTT
CDR3 protein: CASSLQGLAGIGTGELFF

J gene: TRBJ1-2
V gene: TRBV9
D gene: TRBD1
clone size: -
CDR3 DNA: TGTGCCAGCAGTTTTTGGACAGGGAACTATGGCTACACCTTC
CDR3 protein: CASSFWTGNYGYTF

J gene: TRBJ2-7
V gene: TRBV4-2
D gene: TRBD2
clone size: -
CDR3 DNA: TGTGCCAGCAGCCAAGATAGGTCAACTAGCGGTCCCTACGAGCGGTACTTC
CDR3 protein: CASSQDRSTSGPYERYF

J gene: TRBJ2-1
V gene: TRBV15
D gene: TRBD1
clone size: -
CDR3 DNA: TGTGCCACCAGCAGGACAGGGAGCTCCTACAATGAGCAGTTCTTC
CDR3 protein: CATSRTGSSYNEQFF

J gene: TRBJ2-1
V gene: TRBV29-1
D gene: -
clone size: -
CDR3 DNA: TGCAGCGTTGTAGGAGGGCGCAATGAGCAGTTCTTC
CDR3 protein: CSVVGGRNEQFF

J gene: TRBJ2-2
V gene: TRBV11-2
D gene: -
clone size: -
CDR3 DNA: TGTGCCAGCAGCTTAGGGAGTCCCGGGGAGCTGTTTTTT
CDR3 protein: CASSLGSPGELFF

J gene: TRBJ1-1
V gene: TRBV7-8
D gene: TRBD1
clone size: -
CDR3 DNA: TGTGCCAGCAGCGTTACCGGGACAGGGAACACTGAAGCTTTCTTT
CDR3 protein: CASSVTGTGNTEAFF

J gene: TRBJ2-7
V gene: TRBV4-1
D gene: -
clone size: few
CDR3 DNA: TGCGCCAGCAGCCGGATGACAGACAACTACGAGCAGTACTTC
CDR3 protein: CASSRMTDNYEQYF

J gene: TRBJ1-2
V gene: TRBV9
D gene: TRBD1
clone size: -
CDR3 DNA: TGTGCCAGCAGCGGGGGGACAGGATCTTTTCCTAACTATGGCTACACCTTC
CDR3 protein: CASSGGTGSFPNYGYTF

J gene: TRBJ2-1
V gene: TRBV5-8
D gene: TRBD2
clone size: -
CDR3 DNA: TGTGCCAGCAGCGTTACTAGCGGGAGTCGAACGAATGAGCAGTTCTTC
CDR3 protein: CASSVTSGSRTNEQFF

J gene: TRBJ1-3
V gene: TRBV7-9
D gene: -
clone size: once
CDR3 DNA: TGTGCCAGCAGCTTAATGGCCAGCTCTGGAAACACCATATATTTT
CDR3 protein: CASSLMASSGNTIYF

J gene: TRBJ1-6
V gene: TRBV6-7
D gene: TRBD1
clone size: -
CDR3 DNA: TGTGCCAGCCCAAACCTCCGGGACAGGGGTGGGAATTCACCCCTCCACTTT
CDR3 protein: CASPNLRDRGGNSPLHF

J gene: TRBJ2-1
V gene: TRBV4-1
D gene: -
clone size: -
CDR3 DNA: TGCGCCAGCAGCCAAGGGCAAGCGGCTATCTACAATGAGCAGTTCTTC
CDR3 protein: CASSQGQAAIYNEQFF

J gene: TRBJ2-3
V gene: TRBV7-9
D gene: TRBD1
clone size: -
CDR3 DNA: TGTGCCAGCAGCCCACAGACAGGGCCCACAGATACGCAGTATTTT
CDR3 protein: CASSPQTGPTDTQYF

J gene: TRBJ1-1
V gene: TRBV11-1
D gene: -
clone size: -
CDR3 DNA: TGTGCCAGCAGCTTAGTTAACAGCTTAGACACTGAAGCTTTCTTT
CDR3 protein: CASSLVNSLDTEAFF

J gene: TRBJ1-5
V gene: TRBV6-1
D gene: -
clone size: -
CDR3 DNA: TGTGCCAGCAGGGGCGGGGGCGGGGGCAATCAGCCCCAGCATTTT
CDR3 protein: CASRGGGGGNQPQHF

J gene: TRBJ2-2
V gene: TRBV25-1
D gene: TRBD1
clone size: -
CDR3 DNA: TGTGCCAGCGGTGGGACAGGAACTATCGGGGAGCTGTTTTTT
CDR3 protein: CASGGTGTIGELFF